This TCR beta chain is from a study of blood T cell repertoires in COVID-19. Across the study: Sample material is recorded as cDNA or gDNA derived from T cells, B-cell-depleted T cells, or PBMCs.

Libraries were prepared by immunoSEQ multiplex PCR; TCRdb keeps only in-frame clonotypes and omits some of them. The sample records some 350,000 clones, more than 75% being singletons. The study counted Cohort 3 donors as recovered given two negative PCRs, clearance, or symptom resolution. Germline CDR1 SQVTM, CDR2 ANQGSEA. The CDR3 consists of 14 residues. The trim removed 7 bases at V and 7 bases at J, leaving 11 bases unmatched. The chain combines TRBV29-1 with TRBJ2-1; 9 nucleotides match TRBD2. Sequencing was carried out using PBMCs or T cells enriched from blood (not recorded which). The clonotype was recovered from a woman aged 25 to 39 who had recovered from COVID-19. The CDR3 coding sequence is TGCAGCGCCTTAGCGGGAGCCGTTTCAAATGAGCAGTTCTTC. Its protein is CSALAGAVSNEQFF.